The present entry profiles one TCR beta chain with its context. This sample is part of a study of blood T cell repertoires in COVID-19. Across the study: T cells, B-cell-depleted T cells, or PBMCs supplied cDNA or gDNA.

Seattle's cohort entered during active infection and was followed longitudinally. In the source study's methods: Amplified reference gene primers provided the basis for estimating nucleated cell counts. Libraries were prepared by immunoSEQ multiplex PCR; TCRdb keeps only in-frame clonotypes and omits some of them. V and J calls and clone size are copied from that table; D and trimming were computed from the DNA. The table shows under 200,000 clones, with approximately 81% occurring only once. The CDR3 spans 14 residues. CDR1 SEHNR and CDR2 FQNEAQ come from the germline V gene (reference sequence). Trimming removed 7 bases from V and 5 bases from J; junction bases left unmatched: 9.

Sequences were obtained from peripheral blood. The chain couples TRBV7-9 to TRBJ2-5; TRBD2 matches 8 bases. This clonotype was obtained from a woman aged 45 to 65 with COVID-19, enrolled during active disease. The CDR3 coding sequence is TGTGCCAGCACCAGAAGCGGGGGTGGGGAGACCCAGTACTTC. Encoded protein: CASTRSGGGETQYF. Together with reference TRBV7-9 and TRBJ2-5, the CDR3 gives the full variable domain: DTGVSQNPRHKITKRGQNVTFRCDPISEHNRLYWYRQTLGQGPEFLTYFQNEAQLEKSRLLSDRFSAERPKGSFSTLEIQRTEQGDSAMYLCASTRSGGGETQYFGPGTRLLVL.